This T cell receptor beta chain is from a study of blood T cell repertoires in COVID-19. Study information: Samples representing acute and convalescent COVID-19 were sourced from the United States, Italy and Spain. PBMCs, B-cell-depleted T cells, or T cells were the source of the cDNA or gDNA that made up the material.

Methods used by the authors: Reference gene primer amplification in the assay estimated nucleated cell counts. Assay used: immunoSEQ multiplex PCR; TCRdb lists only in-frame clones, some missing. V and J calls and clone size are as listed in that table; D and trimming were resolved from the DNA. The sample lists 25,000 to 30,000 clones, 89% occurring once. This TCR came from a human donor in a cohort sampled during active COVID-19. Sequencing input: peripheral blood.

The CDR3 sequence: CAISAWRGGDGYEQYF. In nucleotides, the CDR3 is TGTGCCATCAGTGCTTGGCGGGGGGGGGATGGCTACGAGCAGTACTTC. The chain uses TRBV10-3 and TRBJ2-7; 9 positions match TRBD2. This CDR3 spans 16 amino acids. The J segment lost 3 bases and the V segment lost 4 bases, leaving 10 bases of the junction unmatched. The germline V gene has CDR1 ENHRY and CDR2 SYGVKD.